One and the same sample provided the 9 T cell receptor beta chains below, sequenced in a study of tumor-infiltrating lymphocytes in primary liver carcinoma. The authors took blood RNA from unsorted whole blood and also extracted germline DNA. Reverse transcription of approximately 500 ng total RNA with a constant-region primer produced TCR beta cDNA. Generation of the TCR beta libraries relied on three nested multiplex PCR rounds using slightly modified ARM-PCR. A C-beta reverse primer and TRBV1-TRBV30 forward primers served in each of the first two PCR rounds, at approximately 10 cycles apiece. Using its own MiXCR run on the multiplex PCR reads, TCRdb lists one record per CDR3 protein. The table has fewer than 350,000 distinct CDR3 sequences, 65% seen once; the top ten hold roughly 9%. Sequenced material: peripheral blood. These receptors were obtained from a man in his forties or fifties with primary liver carcinoma and hepatitis B virus infection.

This clonotype was detected ten times or more. The CDR3 DNA reads TGTGCCGCCGGTCCTAGCTCTGGAAACACCATATATTTT. Encoded protein: CAAGPSSGNTIYF. The chain combines TRBV10-3 with TRBJ1-3; no definite D call. This CDR3 is built from 13 residues. Germline lookup yields CDR1 ENHRY and CDR2 SYGVKD. V lost 11 bases and J lost 0, with 11 bases in between.

The CDR3 reads CASSFGEVSNEQFF. The CDR3 coding sequence is TGCGCCAGCAGCTTCGGAGAGGTTAGCAATGAGCAGTTCTTC. The chain joins TRBV5-1 to TRBJ2-1; D not certain. The CDR3 totals 14 residues. CDR1 is SGHRS and CDR2 is YFSETQ in the germline V gene. Trimming took 2 bases from V and 6 from J, leaving 12 bases between them.

This clonotype was detected many times. The V call is TRBV10-1, the J call TRBJ2-1, with 9 bases matching TRBD2. CDR3 size: 15 residues. Trimming removed 5 bases from V and 8 bases from J; junction bases left unmatched: 10. Germline assignment: CDR1 WNHNN and CDR2 SYGVQD (reference sequence). The chain's CDR3 is CASSNSGRIGYEQFF. The CDR3 bases are TGCGCCAGCAGTAATAGCGGGAGAATTGGGTATGAGCAGTTCTTC.

This clonotype has only a few counts. The chain joins TRBV5-1 to TRBJ1-3; D not certain. In germline, CDR1 is SGHRS, CDR2 YFSETQ. V was pared by 1 base and J by 0 bases, with 8 bases between. The CDR3 is made up of 15 amino acids. CDR3 residues: CASSLRPNSGNTIYF. Here the CDR3 DNA reads TGCGCCAGCAGCTTGAGGCCAAACTCTGGAAACACCATATATTTT. The complete variable domain, with remaining parts taken from reference TRBV5-1 and TRBJ1-3, reads KAGVTQTPRYLIKTRGQQVTLSCSPISGHRSVSWYQQTPGQGLQFLFEYFSETQRNKGNFPGRFSGRQFSNSRSEMNVSTLELGDSALYLCASSLRPNSGNTIYFGEGSWLTVV.

The CDR3 here is CASSAQLSTATYNEQFF. The CDR3 DNA reads as TGTGCCAGCAGCGCTCAACTTTCGACAGCAACCTACAATGAGCAGTTCTTC. The rearrangement links TRBV7-8 to TRBJ2-1; possible D gene TRBD1, 5 bases. Trimming removed 5 bases from V and 2 bases from J, with 19 bases in between. This CDR3 spans 17 amino acids. Per germline, CDR1 SGHVS and CDR2 FQNEAQ.

The rearrangement uses TRBV30 and TRBJ1-6; D not resolved. Deletions cut 5 bases from V and 12 bases from J, with 17 bases between. The CDR3 totals 13 residues. CDR1 and CDR2 from the germline V gene are GTSNPN and SVGIG (reference sequence). The CDR3 DNA reads as TGTGCCTGGGGCGGGTCTGCACCAGGACCCCTCCACTTT. As protein: CAWGGSAPGPLHF.

About this clonotype itself: At one of its ends the junction is not consistent with the germline gene, which may arise from a read error. The rearrangement uses TRBV7-3 and TRBJ1-1; no clear D gene. Germline assignment: CDR1 SGHTA and CDR2 FQGTGA. The CDR3 extends over 13 amino acids. The CDR3 here is CASSLAMNAEAFF. CDR3 nucleotide sequence: TGTGCCAGCAGCTTAGCCATGAACGCTGAAGCTTTCTTT. Full variable domain (remainder filled in from reference TRBV7-3 and TRBJ1-1): GAGVSQTPSNKVTEKGKYVELRCDPISGHTALYWYRQSLGQGPEFLIYFQGTGAADDSGLPNDRFFAVRPEGSVSTLKIQRTERGDSAVYLCASSLAMNAEAFFGQGTRLTVV.

The rearrangement joins TRBV28 to TRBJ1-2; D call uncertain. There are 12 residues in the CDR3. Between the trimmed V and J ends, which lost 4 bases and 4 bases, there was a span of 7 bases. Germline-derived CDR1 and CDR2 are MDHEN and SYDVKM. The CDR3 region is CASSSMIYGYTF. Written as DNA, the CDR3 is TGTGCCAGCAGTTCGATGATCTATGGCTACACCTTC.

This clonotype was counted a few times. Given a much more abundant clone one base away, this may be a read error. The J gene is TRBJ1-2, the V gene TRBV29-1; tentative D call: TRBD1 (5 bases). CDR1 and CDR2 (germline): SQVTM, ANQGSEA. CDR3 length: 10 residues. The CDR3 coding sequence is TGCAGCGTTTTAGAGGGAGGGGTGGCCTTC. Amino acids: CSVLEGGVAF.